These T cell receptor beta chains were read from a single sample in a study of cytomegalovirus exposure and HLA in healthy donors. Generated by immunoSEQ multiplex PCR, the TCRdb table keeps only in-frame clones and is missing some. The sample shows approximately 270,000 clones, 80% of them seen only once. The sample consisted of PBMCs. These receptors were taken from a girl under 10 years old in good health and CMV-seronegative. Both conserved end residues are part of each CDR3. A D gene is named only where the DNA matches it firmly.

>TRBJ2-5|TRBV4-1|NA
CASSQVRSRSQETQYF
>TRBJ1-1|TRBV29-1|NA
CSAGDTEAFF
>TRBJ2-7|TRBV6-1|NA
CASNKQGSYEQYF
>TRBJ1-1|TRBV2|TRBD1
CASRLDSGGEAFF
>TRBJ1-1|TRBV27|TRBD1
CASSLDTGGGLSRTEAFF
>TRBJ2-7|TRBV29-1|NA
CSVELRQGMGAYEQYF
>TRBJ2-1|TRBV6-4|NA
CASPDQGRIYNEQFF
>TRBJ2-1|TRBV13|TRBD2
CASSPTSGLSYNEQFF
>TRBJ1-1|TRBV7-8|NA
CASSRDYGGYTEAFF
>TRBJ2-5|TRBV14|TRBD1
CASEGLTGTGARRETQYF